This T cell receptor beta chain stems from a study of T cells in Graves' hyperthyroidism and ophthalmopathy. The study, taken as a whole, reports: Model output signaled ophthalmopathy a median about 6.3 months ahead of onset.

V lost 2 bases to trimming and J lost 2 bases, with 12 bases between them. The CDR3 sequence is 14 residues long. Germline CDR1 reads SQVTM; CDR2 reads ANQGSEA. RNA transcripts gave rise to amplified TCR beta CDR3 regions. The HTBI primer set served for first-round RT-PCR of the TCR CDR3. TCRdb used MiXCR to reprocess the multiplex PCR reads, holding one entry per CDR3 protein. The table shows over 500,000 distinct CDR3 sequences, with about 45% occurring only once. About this clonotype itself: The target antigen is unknown.

Clinical symptoms, serum thyroxine, TRAb, thyroid ultrasound and orbital computed tomography informed diagnoses. This receptor was identified in an adult woman with Graves' disease, either hyperthyroidism or ophthalmopathy (not recorded which). The sequencing input was peripheral blood or thyroid tissue (not recorded which). The chain couples TRBV29-1 to TRBJ1-1; D gene uncertain. CDR3 in amino acids: CSVEQETGNTEAFF. CDR3 nucleotides: TGCAGCGTTGAACAGGAGACTGGAAACACTGAAGCTTTCTTT.